The 14 T cell receptor beta chains listed next were all sequenced from one sample in a study of neurological immune-mediated disorders. Time point reported: longitudinal time-point 2. From the 5' RACE reads, TCRdb called clonotypes with MiXCR, one entry per CDR3 protein. The table includes some 80,000 distinct CDR3 sequences, around 6% detected once. Sequenced: PBMCs. Receptors were obtained from a woman aged 60-70 years with multiple sclerosis.

This clonotype was detected many times. This chain connects TRBV20-1 to TRBJ1-2, with D unclear. The CDR3 extends over 10 amino acids. The germline V gene has CDR1 DFQATT and CDR2 SNEGSKA (reference sequence). V lost 5 bases and J 8 bases, leaving 9 bases between the germline ends. CDR3 protein: CSAPDGGYTF. The CDR3, as DNA: TGCAGTGCTCCCGATGGCGGCTACACCTTC.

This clonotype has ten or more counts. This rearrangement joins TRBV28 to TRBJ2-2, with D possibly TRBD1 on 5 matching bases. Germline V CDR1 and CDR2: MDHEN, SYDVKM. The CDR3 totals 14 residues. V was pared by 6 bases and J by 5 bases, with 13 bases between. The CDR3 DNA sequence: TGTGCCAGCAGAGACAGATGGGTAACCGGGGAGCTGTTTTTT. Amino acids: CASRDRWVTGELFF.

CDR3 protein: CASSQDRANQPQHF. CDR3 bases: TGTGCCAGCAGCCAAGACAGGGCCAATCAGCCCCAGCATTTT. The rearrangement uses TRBV7-2 and TRBJ1-5; 7 bases match TRBD1. V lost 5 bases, J lost 3 bases, and 4 bases stayed unmatched. The germline CDR1 and CDR2 sequences are SGHTA and FQGNSA. The CDR3 totals 14 residues.

This clonotype has ten or more counts. The chain carries TRBV6-5 and TRBJ2-7; 7 positions match TRBD1. V trimming: 8 bases; J trimming: 3 bases; junction bases outside the gene matches: 10. CDR1 and CDR2 (germline): MNHEY, SVGAGI. This CDR3 comprises 14 residues. CDR3 protein: CASRPGRGIYEQYF. The CDR3 bases are TGTGCCAGCCGCCCGGGCAGGGGGATCTACGAGCAGTACTTC.

There are many counts of this clonotype. This sequence joins TRBV9 and TRBJ2-7; D may match TRBD1 or TRBD2 (5 bases each). This CDR3 is built from 13 residues. Germline loops: CDR1 SGDLS, CDR2 YYNGEE. V lost 4 bases and J lost 4, with 12 bases in between. The CDR3: CASSMGTGYEQYF. The DNA for the CDR3 is TGTGCCAGCAGCATGGGGACCGGTTACGAGCAGTACTTC. The full variable domain, completed using reference TRBV9 and TRBJ2-7, is DSGVTQTPKHLITATGQRVTLRCSPRSGDLSVYWYQQSLDQGLQFLIQYYNGEERAKGNILERFSAQQFPDLHSELNLSSLELGDSALYFCASSMGTGYEQYFGPGTRLTVT.

The V and J genes are TRBV15 and TRBJ1-5; D unresolved. Trimming removed 0 bases from V and 5 bases from J, with 14 bases in between. Per germline, CDR1 LNHNV and CDR2 YYDKDF (reference sequence). The CDR3 has 16 residues. CDR3 DNA: TGTGCCACCAGCAGAGATCTGTACAGTCCTTATCAGCCCCAGCATTTT. It is translated as CATSRDLYSPYQPQHF.

This chain uses TRBV18 with TRBJ1-1; D gene unclear. The V end was cut by 4 bases, the J end by 1 base, with 10 bases between. The CDR3 is 14 residues long. Germline loops: CDR1 KGHSH, CDR2 LQKENI. The CDR3 here is CASSLTGKNTEAFF. CDR3 nucleotides: TGTGCCAGCTCACTCACGGGAAAGAACACTGAAGCTTTCTTT.

This clonotype was found many times. The chain carries TRBV27 and TRBJ2-1, with 13 nucleotides matching TRBD2. V lost 6 bases and J lost 6; bases outside the gene matches: 5. Germline V lookup: CDR1 MNHEY, CDR2 SMNVEV (reference sequence). The CDR3 is made up of 15 amino acids. In DNA, the CDR3 is TGTGCCAGCAGACTCGGACTAGCGGGGGTCAATGAGCAGTTCTTC. Its translation: CASRLGLAGVNEQFF.

At least ten counts were recorded for this clonotype. V and J are TRBV5-5 and TRBJ1-5; D uncertain. Germline CDR1 is SGHKS and CDR2 is YYEKEE (reference sequence). The CDR3 has 15 residues. Deletions cut 0 bases from V and 4 bases from J, with 11 bases between. This CDR3 is CASSLEDTKNQPQHF. DNA of the CDR3: TGTGCCAGCAGCTTGGAAGATACCAAAAATCAGCCCCAGCATTTT.

The sample holds many counts of this clonotype. The chain recombines TRBV4-1 with TRBJ1-1; no clear D gene. The CDR3 sequence is 15 residues long. Between the trimmed V and J ends, which lost 2 bases and 0 bases, there was a span of 10 bases. Germline V lookup: CDR1 MGHRA, CDR2 YSYEKL. The CDR3: CASSQWPEMNTEAFF. The CDR3 DNA is TGCGCCAGCAGCCAATGGCCGGAGATGAACACTGAAGCTTTCTTT.

The table lists this clonotype with many counts. V and J are TRBV29-1 and TRBJ2-1; TRBD1 or TRBD2 may be the D gene (5 bases each). V shed 6 bases and J shed 2 bases, with 20 bases lying between them. Germline V lookup: CDR1 SQVTM, CDR2 ANQGSEA. This CDR3 is 16 amino acids long. Here the CDR3 DNA reads TGCAGCGTCCAAGCCCCCGGGACCCAGACCTACAATGAGCAGTTCTTC. It specifies CSVQAPGTQTYNEQFF.

The J gene is TRBJ1-2, the V gene TRBV20-1; D perhaps matches TRBD1 (6 bases). The V end was cut by 3 bases, the J end by 10 bases, with 12 bases between. The CDR3 consists of 11 residues. CDR1 DFQATT and CDR2 SNEGSKA come from the germline V gene (reference sequence). The CDR3 spells CSARDPGAYTF. The DNA of the CDR3 is TGCAGTGCTAGGGACCCGGGGGCCTACACCTTC.

At least ten counts were recorded for this clonotype. The CDR3 is CSARDPRENTEAFF. The CDR3 bases are TGCAGTGCTAGAGACCCCAGGGAGAACACTGAAGCTTTCTTT. The rearrangement joins TRBV20-1 to TRBJ1-1; tentative D call: TRBD1 (5 bases). The CDR3 is made up of 14 amino acids. The V gene's germline CDR1 is DFQATT and CDR2 SNEGSKA (reference sequence). Trimming shortened V by 0 bases and J by 1 base, and 9 bases separated the two germline ends.

V usage is TRBV15 and J usage is TRBJ1-2; D gene unclear. V gave up 1 base and J gave up 3 bases, with 18 bases separating them. The CDR3 is 17 amino acids. The germline gives CDR1 LNHNV, CDR2 YYDKDF (reference sequence). The CDR3, as DNA: TGTGCCACCAGCAGAGCGTCACGGGAAAAGAGGGACTATGGCTACACCTTC. Amino acid sequence: CATSRASREKRDYGYTF.